The table lists the clone carrying this TCR beta chain with many counts. Its antigen is still unknown. This sample was taken from a study of T cell repertoires in cytomegalovirus infection. Points from the study as a whole: CMV-specific TCR beta clonotypes restricted by HLA-C were the ones dominating the ex vivo response.

MiXCR, applied by TCRdb to the reads, yields one record per CDR3 protein. The repertoire holds 200,000 to 300,000 distinct CDR3 sequences, with roughly an eighth as singletons. This CDR3 has 13 residues. The germline gives CDR1 SEHNR, CDR2 FQNEAQ (reference sequence). Trimming removed 1 base from V and 8 bases from J, with 11 bases in between. The rearrangement uses TRBV7-9 and TRBJ1-1; D is undetermined. The sequencing sample was made of PBMCs. The sequence was obtained from a human donor in good health (CMV status not recorded). Some clones in this sample may be carry-over from other donors' samples. CDR3 nucleotide sequence: TGTGCCAGCAGCTTAGACAGTCCCTCAGAAGCTTTCTTT. Translation gives CASSLDSPSEAFF.